The text below deals with one T cell receptor (beta chain). No antigen is known for it. Separate from the approximately 670-subject first cohort was the approximately 130-subject validation cohort, to which the donors belonged. The data are from a study of cytomegalovirus exposure and HLA in healthy donors. Overall study: The approximately 600 first-cohort repertoires shared a platform with the 120 or so validation repertoires, as reported in a later analysis. The study, taken as a whole, reports: According to a later analysis, TCR clusters from the first cohort tended to co-occur in the 120 or so validation repertoires.

Some clones are missing from TCRdb's copy, which holds only in-frame ones; the method was immunoSEQ multiplex PCR. The data show about 150,000 clones, about 91% seen once. The sequenced sample was PBMCs. This receptor was taken from a man between 18 and 35 years old in good health and CMV-seropositive.

Here the CDR3 reads CASKGDTGELFF. The CDR3 DNA reads TGTGCCAGCAAGGGGGACACCGGGGAGCTGTTTTTT. The J gene is TRBJ2-2, the V gene TRBV5-4; possible D gene TRBD1, 6 bases. This CDR3 has 12 residues. Trimming removed 6 bases from V and 3 bases from J, with 6 bases in between. Germline CDR1 reads SGHNT; CDR2 reads YYREEE (reference sequence).